The present T cell receptor beta chain was sequenced within a study of T cell repertoires in cytomegalovirus infection. Study details: In public TCR beta signatures, there were indications of both CMV infection and matching HLA type.

This clonotype showed up many times. The J segment lost 3 bases and the V segment lost 3 bases, leaving 6 bases of the junction unmatched. The CDR3 covers 15 residues. Germline values: CDR1 LNHDA, CDR2 SQIVND (reference sequence). TCRdb passed the reads through MiXCR, listing each CDR3 protein once. The table shows about 140,000 distinct CDR3 sequences, with about 6.1% occurring only once. This TCR came from a human donor in good health (CMV status not recorded). Some clones in this sample may be carry-over from other donors' samples. The rearrangement links TRBV19 to TRBJ2-3; TRBD1 matches at 7 bases. The sequenced sample was PBMCs. The DNA of the CDR3 is TGTGCCAGTAGTATGAAGGGGGCGCCAACAGATACGCAGTATTTT. It codes for CASSMKGAPTDTQYF. The full variable domain, in which reference TRBV19 and TRBJ2-3 provide the parts outside the CDR3, is DGGITQSPKYLFRKEGQNVTLSCEQNLNHDAMYWYRQDPGQGLRLIYYSQIVNDFQKGDIAEGYSVSREKKESFPLTVTSAQKNPTAFYLCASSMKGAPTDTQYFGPGTRLTVL.